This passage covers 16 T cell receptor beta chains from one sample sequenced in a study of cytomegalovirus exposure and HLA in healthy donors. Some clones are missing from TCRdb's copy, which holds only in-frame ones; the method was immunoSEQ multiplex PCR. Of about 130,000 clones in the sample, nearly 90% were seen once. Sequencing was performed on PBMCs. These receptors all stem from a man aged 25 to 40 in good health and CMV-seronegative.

The CDR3: CATSRDGGHEQYF. The CDR3 nucleotides read TGTGCCACCAGCAGAGATGGGGGCCACGAGCAGTACTTC. The V and J genes are TRBV15 and TRBJ2-7; D perhaps matches TRBD1 (6 bases). The CDR3 totals 13 residues. The germline gives CDR1 LNHNV, CDR2 YYDKDF (reference sequence). The ends were cut back, 0 bases at V and 5 bases at J, with 8 bases in the middle.

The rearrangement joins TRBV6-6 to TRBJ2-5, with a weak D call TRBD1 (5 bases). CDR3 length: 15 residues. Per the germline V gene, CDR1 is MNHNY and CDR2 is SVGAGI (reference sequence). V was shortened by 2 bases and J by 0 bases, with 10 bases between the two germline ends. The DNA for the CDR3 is TGTGCCAGCAGTTACCCCGGACACAACCAAGAGACCCAGTACTTC. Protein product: CASSYPGHNQETQYF.

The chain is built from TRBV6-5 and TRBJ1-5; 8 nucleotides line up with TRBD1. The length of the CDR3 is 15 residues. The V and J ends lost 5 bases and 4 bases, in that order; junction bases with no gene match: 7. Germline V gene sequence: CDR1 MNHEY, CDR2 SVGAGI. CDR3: CASSKDRAGNQPQHF. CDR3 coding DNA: TGTGCCAGCAGTAAGGACAGGGCGGGAAATCAGCCCCAGCATTTT.

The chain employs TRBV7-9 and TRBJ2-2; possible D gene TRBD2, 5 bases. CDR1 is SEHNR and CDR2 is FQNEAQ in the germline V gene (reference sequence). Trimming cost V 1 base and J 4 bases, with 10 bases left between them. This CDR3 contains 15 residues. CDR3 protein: CASSLVTGSTGELFF. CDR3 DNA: TGTGCCAGCAGCTTAGTTACGGGATCCACCGGGGAGCTGTTTTTT.

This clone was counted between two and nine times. CDR3 residues: CASTARTGRGSPLHF. The DNA for the CDR3 is TGTGCCAGCACCGCAAGGACAGGCCGCGGGTCACCCCTCCACTTT. This rearrangement joins TRBV6-5 to TRBJ1-6, with 7 bases identical to TRBD1. V was pared by 7 bases and J by 10 bases, with 13 bases of the junction left unmatched. CDR1 MNHEY and CDR2 SVGAGI come from the germline V gene. The CDR3 is made up of 15 amino acids.

For the CDR3, the DNA is TGTGCCAGCAGCTTATCGTTCAGGGGGGCCTACGAGCAGTACTTC. It is translated as CASSLSFRGAYEQYF. V is TRBV11-1 and J is TRBJ2-7, with D possibly being TRBD1 (7 bases). Germline V CDR1 and CDR2: SGHAT, FQDESV (reference sequence). Trimming pared 2 bases from V and 2 bases from J, leaving 13 bases between. CDR3 length: 15 residues.

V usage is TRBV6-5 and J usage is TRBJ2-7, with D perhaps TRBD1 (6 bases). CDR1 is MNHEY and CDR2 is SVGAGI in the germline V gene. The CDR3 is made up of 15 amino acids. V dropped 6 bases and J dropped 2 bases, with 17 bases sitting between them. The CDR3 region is CASSRGGPTTYEQYF. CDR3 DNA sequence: TGTGCCAGCAGCCGAGGGGGACCGACAACCTACGAGCAGTACTTC.

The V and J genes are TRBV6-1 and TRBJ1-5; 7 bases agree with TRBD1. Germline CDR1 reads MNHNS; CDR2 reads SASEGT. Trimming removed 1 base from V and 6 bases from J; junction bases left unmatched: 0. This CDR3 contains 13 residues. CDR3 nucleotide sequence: TGTGCCAGCAGTGAAGACAGGGGTCAGCCCCAGCATTTT. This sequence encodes CASSEDRGQPQHF.

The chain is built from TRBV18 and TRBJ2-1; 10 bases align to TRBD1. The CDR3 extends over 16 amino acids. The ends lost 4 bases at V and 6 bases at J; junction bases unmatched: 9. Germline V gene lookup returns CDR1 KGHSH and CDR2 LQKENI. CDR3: CASSLPGTGVFNEQFF. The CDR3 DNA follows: TGTGCCAGCTCACTCCCGGGGACAGGGGTTTTCAATGAGCAGTTCTTC.

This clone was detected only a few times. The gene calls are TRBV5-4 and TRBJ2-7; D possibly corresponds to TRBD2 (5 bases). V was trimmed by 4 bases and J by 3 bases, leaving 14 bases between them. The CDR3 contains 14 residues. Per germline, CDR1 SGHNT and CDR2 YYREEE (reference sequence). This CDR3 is CASSTSGNVYEQYF. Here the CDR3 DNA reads TGTGCCAGCAGCACTTCCGGGAACGTCTACGAGCAGTACTTC.

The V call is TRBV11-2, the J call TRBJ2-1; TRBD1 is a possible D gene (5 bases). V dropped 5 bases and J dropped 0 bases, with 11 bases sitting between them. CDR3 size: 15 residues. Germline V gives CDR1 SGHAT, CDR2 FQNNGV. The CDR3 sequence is CASSPGLSSYNEQFF. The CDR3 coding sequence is TGTGCCAGCAGCCCAGGGCTTAGCTCCTACAATGAGCAGTTCTTC.

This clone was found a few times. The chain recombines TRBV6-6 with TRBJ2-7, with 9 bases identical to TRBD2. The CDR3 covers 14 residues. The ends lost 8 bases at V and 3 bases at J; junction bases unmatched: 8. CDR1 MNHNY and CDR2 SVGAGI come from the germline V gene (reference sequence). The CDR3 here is CASRSSGSLYEQYF. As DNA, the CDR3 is TGTGCCAGCCGTAGTAGCGGGAGCCTCTACGAGCAGTACTTC.

The CDR3 nucleotides are TGTGCCAGCAGCCAACTTTCAATAGCGGGGGGCAATGAGCAGTTCTTC. The encoded protein is CASSQLSIAGGNEQFF. The chain links TRBV14 to TRBJ2-1, with TRBD2 matching 10 bases. Germline V gene sequence: CDR1 SGHDN, CDR2 FVKESK. The trim removed 2 bases at V and 6 bases at J, leaving 7 bases unmatched. The CDR3 spans 16 residues. The whole variable domain, filled in from reference TRBV14 and TRBJ2-1, reads EAGVTQFPSHSVIEKGQTVTLRCDPISGHDNLYWYRRVMGKEIKFLLHFVKESKQDESGMPNNRFLAERTGGTYSTLKVQPAELEDSGVYFCASSQLSIAGGNEQFFGPGTRLTVL.

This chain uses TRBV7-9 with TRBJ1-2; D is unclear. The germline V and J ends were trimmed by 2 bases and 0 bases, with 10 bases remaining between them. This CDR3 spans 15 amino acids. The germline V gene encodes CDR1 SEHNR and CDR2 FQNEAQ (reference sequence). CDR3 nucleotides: TGTGCCAGCAGCTTATCGTATCGGGCTAACTATGGCTACACCTTC. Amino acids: CASSLSYRANYGYTF.

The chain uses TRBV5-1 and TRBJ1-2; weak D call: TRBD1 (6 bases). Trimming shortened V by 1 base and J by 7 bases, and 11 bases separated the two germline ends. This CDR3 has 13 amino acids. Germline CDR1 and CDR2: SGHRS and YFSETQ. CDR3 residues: CASSLNVDSGYTF. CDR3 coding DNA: TGCGCCAGCAGCTTGAACGTGGACAGTGGCTACACCTTC.

The CDR3 DNA sequence: TGCGCCAGCAGCTTGGGGTCGGGAGAGGATGAGCAGTTCTTC. It encodes CASSLGSGEDEQFF. V gene TRBV5-1 combines with J gene TRBJ2-1; TRBD2 is a possible D gene (6 bases). This CDR3 contains 14 residues. Germline V gene data show CDR1 as SGHRS and CDR2 as YFSETQ. Trimming left V 0 bases short and J 8 bases short, with 12 bases between. The complete variable domain, with remaining parts taken from reference TRBV5-1 and TRBJ2-1, reads KAGVTQTPRYLIKTRGQQVTLSCSPISGHRSVSWYQQTPGQGLQFLFEYFSETQRNKGNFPGRFSGRQFSNSRSEMNVSTLELGDSALYLCASSLGSGEDEQFFGPGTRLTVL.